This T cell receptor beta chain came from a study of technical replicates of blood from several donors. Profiling relied on immunoSEQ multiplex PCR, and the TCRdb table lists in-frame clones only, not all of them. The data contain tens of thousands of clones, less than 97% of them seen just once; the ten biggest clones take up less than 0.25%. V was cut by 4 bases and J by 6 bases, with 17 bases left in between. Per the germline V gene, CDR1 is SGHRS and CDR2 is YFSETQ. The CDR3 consists of 14 residues. The specimen sequenced was T cells isolated from PBMCs. This receptor was taken from a human donor in good health. The chain recombines TRBV5-1 with TRBJ2-7, with D possibly matching TRBD1 (5 bases). The CDR3 coding sequence is TGCGCCAGCAGCCCAGGGTCCTTAGCTGGCGAGCAGTACTTC. Its protein product is CASSPGSLAGEQYF.